These T cell receptor beta chains were read from a single sample in a study of vaccination and CD4 T cells after COVID-19. TCRdb reprocessed the PCR reads via MiXCR and lists one record per CDR3 protein. The table includes 13,000 or so distinct CDR3 sequences, just under 80% detected once. These receptors lack a known antigen. The material sequenced was CD4+ T cells from blood, cultured in vitro. The receptors originated from a human donor who had recovered from COVID-19. The CDR3 runs from the conserved cysteine through the conserved F or W. A D gene is named only where the DNA matches it firmly. Size values are once, few and many counts, or a class for expanded clones, and some rows have none.

D: NA; J: TRBJ1-5; size: NA; V: TRBV20-1; DNA: TGCAGCGCAAAAATACAGGGCGGCAATCAGCCCCAGCATTTT; CDR3: CSAKIQGGNQPQHF
D: TRBD2; J: TRBJ2-7; size: NA; V: TRBV7-2; DNA: TGTGCCAGCAGCTTAGGTCAGGGAGGGAATGCCTACGAGCAGTACTTC; CDR3: CASSLGQGGNAYEQYF
D: NA; J: TRBJ1-5; size: few; V: TRBV27; DNA: TGTGCCAGCAGTTTACAGGACACCGACTCTTATAGCAATCAGCCCCAGCATTTT; CDR3: CASSLQDTDSYSNQPQHF
D: TRBD2; J: TRBJ2-5; size: NA; V: TRBV7-6; DNA: TGTGCCAGCAGCCAAGTACTAGCGGGGACGATGTACCAAGAGACCCAGTACTTC; CDR3: CASSQVLAGTMYQETQYF
D: TRBD1; J: TRBJ2-7; size: NA; V: TRBV11-2; DNA: TGTGCCAGCAGCCCCCAGGGGGCAATCTACGAGCAGTACTTC; CDR3: CASSPQGAIYEQYF
D: NA; J: TRBJ1-6; size: NA; V: TRBV6-5; DNA: TGTGCCAGCAGTTACCCAGGGCGGTCGGATTCACCCCTCCACTTT; CDR3: CASSYPGRSDSPLHF
D: NA; J: TRBJ2-5; size: NA; V: TRBV19; DNA: TGTGCCAGTAACAGCAGGGTCCAAGAGACCCAGTACTTC; CDR3: CASNSRVQETQYF
D: NA; J: TRBJ2-7; size: NA; V: TRBV28; DNA: TGTGCCAGCAGCCCAGGGTCCTCATCTTACGAGCAGTACTTC; CDR3: CASSPGSSSYEQYF
D: NA; J: TRBJ2-1; size: NA; V: TRBV7-8; DNA: TGTGCCAGCAGCTTAGCGGTTGAGCAGTTCTTC; CDR3: CASSLAVEQFF
D: NA; J: TRBJ1-1; size: NA; V: TRBV20-1; DNA: TGCAGTGCTAGGCTTGGCAGAATGAACACTGAAGCTTTCTTT; CDR3: CSARLGRMNTEAFF
D: NA; J: TRBJ1-3; size: NA; V: TRBV7-2; DNA: TGTGCCAGCAGCTTAGGGGGGTCTGGAAACACCATATATTTT; CDR3: CASSLGGSGNTIYF
D: TRBD2; J: TRBJ2-2; size: NA; V: TRBV6-1; DNA: TGTGCCAGCGTTAAAGCTAGCGGGAGTTGGTTGGTCTCCGGGGAGCTGTTTTTT; CDR3: CASVKASGSWLVSGELFF
D: NA; J: TRBJ1-5; size: NA; V: TRBV28; DNA: TGTGCCAGCAGGTCGGGGGTTTCGGGCAATCAGCCCCAGCATTTT; CDR3: CASRSGVSGNQPQHF
D: NA; J: TRBJ1-6; size: NA; V: TRBV19; DNA: TGTGCCAGCCGGGGCAGGGCGAGCTCCTATAATTCACCCCTCCACTTT; CDR3: CASRGRASSYNSPLHF
D: TRBD1; J: TRBJ1-5; size: NA; V: TRBV7-2; DNA: TGTGCCAGCAGCTTTACCAGGGGGGGAAATCAGCCCCAGCATTTT; CDR3: CASSFTRGGNQPQHF
D: NA; J: TRBJ2-5; size: NA; V: TRBV6-2/TRBV6-3; DNA: TGTGCCAGCAGTTACCTACCGGACACCCAGTACTTC; CDR3: CASSYLPDTQYF
D: NA; J: TRBJ1-1; size: NA; V: TRBV7-2; DNA: TGTGCCAGCAGCTTAGTAGCAGGGCAGGTCACTGAAGCTTTCTTT; CDR3: CASSLVAGQVTEAFF
D: NA; J: TRBJ2-7; size: NA; V: TRBV7-2; DNA: TGTGCCAGCAGCTCACGACGGACGGGATCGCCGACCTACGAGCAGTACTTC; CDR3: CASSSRRTGSPTYEQYF
D: NA; J: TRBJ2-5; size: NA; V: TRBV20-1; DNA: TGCAGTGCTAGACCCCTGGGGGGCGCCGGATTAGAGACCCAGTACTTC; CDR3: CSARPLGGAGLETQYF
D: TRBD2; J: TRBJ2-7; size: once; V: TRBV10-3; DNA: TGTGCCATCAGTCGACAGATAGCGGGAGATAGCAACGAGCAGTACTTC; CDR3: CAISRQIAGDSNEQYF
D: TRBD2; J: TRBJ2-5; size: NA; V: TRBV7-9; DNA: TGTGCCAGCAGCCGGAGAGGAAGCGGGAGGGGGCAAGAGACCCAGTACTTC; CDR3: CASSRRGSGRGQETQYF
D: TRBD2; J: TRBJ2-3; size: NA; V: TRBV5-4; DNA: TGTGCCAGCAGCTTGTACCTAGCGGGAGTGGCAGATACGCAGTATTTT; CDR3: CASSLYLAGVADTQYF
D: NA; J: TRBJ1-5; size: NA; V: TRBV19; DNA: TGTGCCAGTCTCGGGGCCGGCAATCAGCCCCAGCATTTT; CDR3: CASLGAGNQPQHF
D: TRBD1; J: TRBJ2-7; size: NA; V: TRBV28; DNA: TGTGCCAGCAGTTTATTTGGGCAGGGGGCCGAGGAGCAGTACTTC; CDR3: CASSLFGQGAEEQYF
D: TRBD1; J: TRBJ1-6; size: NA; V: TRBV4-3; DNA: TGCGCCAGCAGCCAAGATCATGCAGGGGGTAATTCACCCCTCCACTTT; CDR3: CASSQDHAGGNSPLHF
D: NA; J: TRBJ1-1; size: NA; V: TRBV12-3/TRBV12-4; DNA: TGTGCCAGCAGTTTTGAGACCCCTGCAGCTTTCTTT; CDR3: CASSFETPAAFF
D: NA; J: TRBJ2-1; size: NA; V: TRBV2; DNA: TGTGCCAGCAGTGACAGGGGGAGGGACCAGTTCTTC; CDR3: CASSDRGRDQFF
D: TRBD1; J: TRBJ1-1; size: few; V: TRBV27; DNA: TGTGCCAGCATGACCAGAGGGGGCAGGGGGGGCACTGAAGCTTTCTTT; CDR3: CASMTRGGRGGTEAFF
D: TRBD1; J: TRBJ2-2; size: NA; V: TRBV6-1; DNA: TGTGCCAGTACTGGGGACAGAGCTTCGAACACCGGGGAGCTGTTTTTT; CDR3: CASTGDRASNTGELFF
D: TRBD2; J: TRBJ2-2; size: NA; V: TRBV7-2; DNA: TGTGCCAGCAACCGGGAGGGGACTTCCAAAACCGGGGAGCTGTTTTTT; CDR3: CASNREGTSKTGELFF
D: TRBD2; J: TRBJ2-5; size: NA; V: TRBV20-1; DNA: TGCAGTGCTAGAGATATCCGGGTAGCGGGAGGGCCCGGGAAGACCCAGTACTTC; CDR3: CSARDIRVAGGPGKTQYF
D: TRBD2; J: TRBJ2-2; size: once; V: TRBV5-1; DNA: TGCGCCAGCAGCTTGGGAGCGGGAGACCCCGGGGAGCTGTTTTTT; CDR3: CASSLGAGDPGELFF
D: NA; J: TRBJ2-7; size: NA; V: TRBV20-1; DNA: TGCAGTGCTAGTACTTACTACGAGCAGTACTTC; CDR3: CSASTYYEQYF
D: NA; J: TRBJ2-3; size: once; V: TRBV20-1; DNA: TGCAGTGCCAGGGGTCCAAGCACAGATACGCAGTATTTT; CDR3: CSARGPSTDTQYF
D: NA; J: TRBJ1-2; size: NA; V: TRBV28; DNA: TGTGCCAGCAGTCACAGGGCGCTAATCCGTGGCTACACCTTC; CDR3: CASSHRALIRGYTF
D: TRBD1; J: TRBJ1-1; size: NA; V: TRBV9; DNA: TGTGCCAGCAGCATACAGGGGGGGGACACTGAAGCTTTCTTT; CDR3: CASSIQGGDTEAFF
D: NA; J: TRBJ1-1; size: NA; V: TRBV7-9; DNA: TGTGCCAGCAGCTTTGTCAACACTGAAGCTTTCTTT; CDR3: CASSFVNTEAFF
D: TRBD1; J: TRBJ1-2; size: once; V: TRBV24-1; DNA: TGTGCCACCAGTGCCCAGACAGGGGGTCCCAGGTTGGTCTATGGCTACACCTTC; CDR3: CATSAQTGGPRLVYGYTF
D: NA; J: TRBJ1-1; size: NA; V: TRBV28; DNA: TGTGCCAGCAGTTCCCAGGGCGGCCAGAACACTGAAGCTTTCTTT; CDR3: CASSSQGGQNTEAFF
D: NA; J: TRBJ1-2; size: NA; V: TRBV6-2/TRBV6-3; DNA: TGTGCCAGCACCTCACTCCCTTATGGCTACACCTTC; CDR3: CASTSLPYGYTF
D: NA; J: TRBJ1-3; size: NA; V: TRBV24-1; DNA: TGTGCCACCGCTTCAGACAGCGGAAACACCATATATTTT; CDR3: CATASDSGNTIYF
D: TRBD2; J: TRBJ2-5; size: NA; V: TRBV7-2; DNA: TGTGCCAGCAGCTTAGGCGCCGGGCCAACCAGCGGGGCGACCCAGTACTTC; CDR3: CASSLGAGPTSGATQYF
D: NA; J: TRBJ2-1; size: NA; V: TRBV19; DNA: TGTGCCACCCGGGACGCCTCCTACAATGAGCAGTTCTTC; CDR3: CATRDASYNEQFF
D: TRBD2; J: TRBJ2-1; size: NA; V: TRBV24-1; DNA: TGTGCCACCAGTGATCCGCGACTAGCCCCGGGGAATGAGCAGTTCTTC; CDR3: CATSDPRLAPGNEQFF
D: NA; J: TRBJ2-3; size: once; V: TRBV20-1; DNA: TGCAGTGCTATCCTGGACAGTTTCACAGATACGCAGTATTTT; CDR3: CSAILDSFTDTQYF
D: TRBD1; J: TRBJ2-3; size: NA; V: TRBV6-5; DNA: TGTGCCAGCAGTTCGGACAGGGGGAGGATAGATACGCAGTATTTT; CDR3: CASSSDRGRIDTQYF
D: TRBD1; J: TRBJ2-2; size: NA; V: TRBV7-2; DNA: TGTGCCAGCAGCTCCGCAGGGGGCACCGGGGAGCTGTTTTTT; CDR3: CASSSAGGTGELFF
D: NA; J: TRBJ2-5; size: NA; V: TRBV7-2; DNA: TGTGCCAGCAGCTTTGGGGGTCCGCGGGAGACCCAGTACTTC; CDR3: CASSFGGPRETQYF
D: NA; J: TRBJ1-5; size: NA; V: TRBV19; DNA: TGTGCCAGTAGCCAGGGACGGAGCAATCAGCCCCAGCATTTT; CDR3: CASSQGRSNQPQHF
D: NA; J: TRBJ2-2; size: few; V: TRBV7-2; DNA: TGTGCCAGCAGCTGGGGTAGCGGGAACACCGGGGAGCTGTTTTTT; CDR3: CASSWGSGNTGELFF
D: NA; J: TRBJ2-1; size: NA; V: TRBV6-4; DNA: TGTGCCAGCAGTGACCCCAGGGCGTACCACTACAATGAGCAGTTCTTC; CDR3: CASSDPRAYHYNEQFF
D: NA; J: TRBJ2-3; size: once; V: TRBV7-2; DNA: TGCGCCAGCAGCTTGGACCCCGTCGAGGGGAGAATGGGGAGCACAGATACGCAGTATTTT; CDR3: CASSLDPVEGRMGSTDTQYF
D: NA; J: TRBJ1-5; size: few; V: TRBV7-8; DNA: TGTGCCAGCAGCCCCCGGGGGAACGACAATCAGCCCCAGCATTTT; CDR3: CASSPRGNDNQPQHF
D: NA; J: TRBJ1-5; size: NA; V: TRBV27; DNA: TGTGCCAGCAGGCCAAGGGGGGCCAGCAATCAGCCCCAGCATTTT; CDR3: CASRPRGASNQPQHF
D: TRBD2; J: TRBJ2-5; size: NA; V: TRBV6-5; DNA: TGTGCCAGCAGTTACTCTACTAGCGGGAGGGCCGGAGAGACCCAGTACTTC; CDR3: CASSYSTSGRAGETQYF
D: TRBD2; J: TRBJ2-5; size: once; V: TRBV12-3/TRBV12-4; DNA: TGTGCCAGCAGTCACTTTAGCGGGGGCGGGCAAGAGACCCAGTACTTC; CDR3: CASSHFSGGGQETQYF
D: NA; J: TRBJ1-2; size: NA; V: TRBV19; DNA: TGTGCCAGTAGTATGGTCCCGGCTAACTATGGCTACACCTTC; CDR3: CASSMVPANYGYTF
D: NA; J: TRBJ2-2; size: NA; V: TRBV15; DNA: TGTGCCACCAGCAGAGAAGCGGTCGACACCGGGGAGCTGTTTTTT; CDR3: CATSREAVDTGELFF